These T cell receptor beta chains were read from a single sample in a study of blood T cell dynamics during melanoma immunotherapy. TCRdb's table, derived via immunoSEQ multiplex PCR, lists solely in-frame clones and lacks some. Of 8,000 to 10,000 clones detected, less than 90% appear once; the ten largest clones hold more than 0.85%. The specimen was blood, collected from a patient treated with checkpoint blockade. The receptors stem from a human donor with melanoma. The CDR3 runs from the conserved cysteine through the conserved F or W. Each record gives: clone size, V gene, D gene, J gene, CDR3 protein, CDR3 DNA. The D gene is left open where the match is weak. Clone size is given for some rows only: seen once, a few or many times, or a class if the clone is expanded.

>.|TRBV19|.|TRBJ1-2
CASSPRGEGYTF
TGTGCCAGTAGCCCGAGGGGGGAAGGCTACACCTTC
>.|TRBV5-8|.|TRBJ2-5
CASSLEAGTETQYF
TGTGCCAGCAGCTTGGAGGCAGGAACGGAGACCCAGTACTTC
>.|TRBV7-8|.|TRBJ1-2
CASSKKPSGKNYGYTF
TGTGCCAGCAGCAAAAAACCCTCCGGGAAAAACTATGGCTACACCTTC
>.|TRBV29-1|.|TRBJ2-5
CSVGGGEETQYF
TGCAGCGTTGGAGGTGGGGAAGAGACCCAGTACTTC
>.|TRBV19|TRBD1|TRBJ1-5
CASKGAQGFGNQPQHF
TGTGCCAGTAAAGGGGCACAGGGGTTCGGCAATCAGCCCCAGCATTTT
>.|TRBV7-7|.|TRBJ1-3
CASSPRLGSGNTIYF
TGTGCTAGCAGCCCGCGGTTGGGCTCTGGAAACACCATATATTTT
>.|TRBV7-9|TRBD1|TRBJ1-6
CASSLVGQGSEPLHF
TGTGCCAGCAGCTTAGTGGGACAGGGGTCAGAACCCCTCCACTTT
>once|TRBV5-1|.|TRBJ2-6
CASSLGGTGANVLTF
TGCGCCAGCAGCTTGGGAGGGACCGGGGCCAACGTCCTGACTTTC
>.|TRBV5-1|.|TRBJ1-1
CASSTQGGGDTEAFF
TGCGCCAGCAGCACACAGGGCGGTGGGGACACTGAAGCTTTCTTT
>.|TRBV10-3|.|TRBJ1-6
CAISESNQAPNSPLHF
TGTGCCATCAGTGAGTCTAACCAGGCCCCTAATTCACCCCTCCACTTT
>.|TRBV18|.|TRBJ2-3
CASDQGQAGNTDTQYF
TGTGCCAGCGACCAGGGCCAGGCGGGGAACACAGATACGCAGTATTTT
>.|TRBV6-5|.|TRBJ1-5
CASSFEGNQPQHF
TGTGCCAGCAGTTTTGAAGGGAATCAGCCCCAGCATTTT
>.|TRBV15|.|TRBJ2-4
CATSREVQNIQYF
TGTGCCACCAGCAGAGAGGTCCAAAACATTCAGTACTTC
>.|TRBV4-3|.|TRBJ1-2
CASSPARGPYGYTF
TGCGCCAGCAGCCCCGCGAGGGGCCCCTATGGCTACACCTTC
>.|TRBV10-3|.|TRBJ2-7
CAISESTGTYEQYF
TGTGCCATCAGTGAGTCAACAGGGACCTACGAGCAGTACTTC
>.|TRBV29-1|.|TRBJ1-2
CSSYWVNYGYTF
TGCAGCTCGTACTGGGTAAACTATGGCTACACCTTC
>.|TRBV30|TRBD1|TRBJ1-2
CAWFGTVPPPAVRYGYTF
TGTGCCTGGTTCGGGACAGTCCCACCTCCCGCTGTACGGTATGGCTACACCTTC
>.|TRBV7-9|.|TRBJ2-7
CASSTRQSSYEQYF
TGTGCCAGCAGCACCAGACAGAGCTCCTACGAGCAGTACTTC
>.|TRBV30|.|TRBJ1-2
CTWIELGGGYTF
TGTACCTGGATCGAACTGGGCGGAGGCTACACCTTC
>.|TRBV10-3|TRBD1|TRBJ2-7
CAISEGQGINEQYF
TGTGCCATCAGTGAGGGACAGGGGATCAACGAGCAGTACTTC
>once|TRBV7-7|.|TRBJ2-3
CASSLDVQRKDTQYF
TGTGCTAGCAGCTTAGATGTCCAGAGAAAAGATACGCAGTATTTT
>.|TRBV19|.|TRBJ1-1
CASSIQPTEAFF
TGTGCCAGTAGTATCCAACCCACTGAAGCTTTCTTT
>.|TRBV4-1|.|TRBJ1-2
CASSPRLTENYGYTF
TGCGCCAGCAGCCCCCGGCTGACAGAGAACTATGGCTACACCTTC
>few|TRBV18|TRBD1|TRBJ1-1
CASSPGQGTEAFF
TGTGCCAGCTCACCCGGACAGGGCACTGAAGCTTTCTTT
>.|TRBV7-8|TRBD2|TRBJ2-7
CASSSGREASYEQYF
TGTGCCAGCAGCTCAGGACGGGAGGCGTCCTACGAGCAGTACTTC
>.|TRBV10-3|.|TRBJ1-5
CAISESERNQPQHF
TGTGCCATCAGTGAGTCGGAGAGGAATCAGCCCCAGCATTTT
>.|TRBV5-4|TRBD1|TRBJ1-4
CASSLGGLIATNEKLFF
TGTGCCAGCAGCTTAGGGGGCTTAATTGCAACTAATGAAAAACTGTTTTTT
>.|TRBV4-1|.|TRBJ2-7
CASSQVVRGGEQYF
TGCGCCAGCAGCCAAGTTGTCAGGGGGGGCGAGCAGTACTTC
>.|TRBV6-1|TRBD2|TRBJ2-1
CASSEGLAGAHEQFF
TGTGCCAGCAGTGAAGGACTAGCGGGGGCCCATGAGCAGTTCTTC
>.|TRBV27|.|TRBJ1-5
CASSLLRDSQPQHF
TGTGCCAGCAGTTTACTCAGGGATAGTCAGCCCCAGCATTTT
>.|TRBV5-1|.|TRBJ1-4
CASSLLGGTNEKLFF
TGCGCCAGCAGCTTGTTGGGGGGCACTAATGAAAAACTGTTTTTT
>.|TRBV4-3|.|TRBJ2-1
CASSQERVRTLSNEQFF
TGCGCCAGCAGCCAAGAAAGGGTTCGGACTCTGAGCAATGAGCAGTTCTTC
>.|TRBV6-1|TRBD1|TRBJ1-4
CASRRQGMNGQKLFF
TGTGCCAGCAGACGACAGGGAATGAACGGGCAAAAACTGTTTTTT
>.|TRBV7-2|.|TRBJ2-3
CASSLEGLTDTQYF
TGTGCCAGCAGCTTAGAGGGGCTCACAGATACGCAGTATTTT
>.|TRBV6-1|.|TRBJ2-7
CASSARAALYEQYF
TGTGCCAGCAGTGCCAGAGCGGCGCTATACGAGCAGTACTTC
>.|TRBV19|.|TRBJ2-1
CASSKSRGSSYNEQFF
TGTGCCAGTAGTAAATCAAGGGGGAGCTCCTACAATGAGCAGTTCTTC
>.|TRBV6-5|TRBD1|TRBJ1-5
CASSQGQAINQPQHF
TGTGCCAGCAGCCAAGGACAGGCGATAAATCAGCCCCAGCATTTT
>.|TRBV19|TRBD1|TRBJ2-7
CASSMRDRLYEQYF
TGTGCCAGTAGTATGAGGGACAGGCTCTACGAGCAGTACTTC
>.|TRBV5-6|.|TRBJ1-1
CASSLWVGAYTEAFF
TGTGCCAGCAGCTTGTGGGTGGGGGCGTACACTGAAGCTTTCTTT
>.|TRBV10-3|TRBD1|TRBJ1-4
CAISSGTGNANAIEKLFF
TGTGCCATCAGTTCGGGGACAGGGAACGCTAACGCAATTGAAAAACTGTTTTTT
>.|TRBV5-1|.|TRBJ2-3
CASSFRDTQYF
TGCGCCAGCAGCTTCAGAGATACGCAGTATTTT
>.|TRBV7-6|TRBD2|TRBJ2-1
CASSSRALAGGSSYNEQFF
TGTGCCAGCAGCTCCCGGGCACTAGCGGGGGGTAGCTCCTACAATGAGCAGTTCTTC
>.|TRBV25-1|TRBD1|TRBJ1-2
CASSALTGGGGYTF
TGTGCCAGCAGTGCCTTGACAGGGGGCGGCGGCTACACCTTC
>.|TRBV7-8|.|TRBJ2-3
CASSFEGRTQYF
TGTGCCAGCAGCTTCGAGGGGCGTACGCAGTATTTT
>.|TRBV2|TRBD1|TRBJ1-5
CASRVTGNQPQHF
TGTGCCAGCAGGGTGACAGGGAATCAGCCCCAGCATTTT
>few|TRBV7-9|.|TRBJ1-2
CASSRGTSENYGYTF
TGTGCCAGCAGCCGTGGGACAAGTGAGAACTATGGCTACACCTTC
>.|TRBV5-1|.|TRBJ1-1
CASSLSNTEAFF
TGCGCCAGCAGCTTATCGAACACTGAAGCTTTCTTT
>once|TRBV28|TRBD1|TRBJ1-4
CASSLRTGATNEKLFF
TGTGCCAGCAGTTTAAGGACAGGTGCAACTAATGAAAAACTGTTTTTT
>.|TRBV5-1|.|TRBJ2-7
CASSLLGEWYF
TGCGCCAGCAGCTTGCTTGGGGAATGGTACTTC
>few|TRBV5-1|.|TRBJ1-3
CASSLALGRGSGNTIYF
TGCGCCAGCAGCTTGGCCCTAGGGAGGGGCTCTGGAAACACCATATATTTT
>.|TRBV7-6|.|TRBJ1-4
CASSLGFRGSYEKLFF
TGTGCCAGCAGCTTAGGGTTCAGAGGGTCATATGAAAAACTGTTTTTT
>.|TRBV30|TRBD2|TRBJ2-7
CAWSGTSGSSYEQYF
TGTGCCTGGAGTGGGACTAGCGGCTCCTCCTACGAGCAGTACTTC
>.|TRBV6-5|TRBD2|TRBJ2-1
CASSYRTSGLYNEQFF
TGTGCCAGCAGTTACAGGACTAGCGGACTCTACAATGAGCAGTTCTTC
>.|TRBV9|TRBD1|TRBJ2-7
CASSVNPGGSDEQYF
TGTGCCAGCAGCGTAAACCCAGGGGGTTCGGACGAGCAGTACTTC
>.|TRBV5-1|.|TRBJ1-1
CASSVASGDTEAFF
TGCGCCAGCAGCGTGGCCTCAGGGGACACTGAAGCTTTCTTT
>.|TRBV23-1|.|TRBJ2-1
CASVQNRAGNEQFF
TGCGCCAGCGTACAAAACAGGGCCGGCAATGAGCAGTTCTTC
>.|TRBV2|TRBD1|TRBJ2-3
CATAGQGTDTQYF
TGTGCCACCGCCGGACAGGGCACAGATACGCAGTATTTT
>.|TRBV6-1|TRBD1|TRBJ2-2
CASSEFGAPGQGRVPVISGELFF
TGTGCCAGCAGTGAATTCGGGGCCCCGGGACAGGGTAGGGTACCCGTTATCTCCGGGGAGCTGTTTTTT
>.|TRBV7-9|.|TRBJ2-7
CASTPGDFGEQYF
TGTGCCAGCACCCCCGGGGATTTCGGCGAGCAGTACTTC